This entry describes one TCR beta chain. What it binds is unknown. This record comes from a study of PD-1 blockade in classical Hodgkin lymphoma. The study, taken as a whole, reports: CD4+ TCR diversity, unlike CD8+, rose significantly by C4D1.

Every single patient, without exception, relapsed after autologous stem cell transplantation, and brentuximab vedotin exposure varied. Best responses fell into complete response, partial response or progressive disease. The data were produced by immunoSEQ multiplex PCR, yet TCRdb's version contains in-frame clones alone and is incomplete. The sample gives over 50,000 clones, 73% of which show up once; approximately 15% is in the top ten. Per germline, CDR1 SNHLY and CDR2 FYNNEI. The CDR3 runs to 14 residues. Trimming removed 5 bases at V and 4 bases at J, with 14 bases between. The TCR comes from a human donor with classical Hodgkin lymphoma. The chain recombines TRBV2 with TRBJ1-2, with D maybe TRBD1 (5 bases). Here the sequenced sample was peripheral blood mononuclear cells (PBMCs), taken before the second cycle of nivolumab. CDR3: CASSYYQGGYGYTF. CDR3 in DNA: TGTGCCAGCAGTTACTACCAGGGTGGCTATGGCTACACCTTC.